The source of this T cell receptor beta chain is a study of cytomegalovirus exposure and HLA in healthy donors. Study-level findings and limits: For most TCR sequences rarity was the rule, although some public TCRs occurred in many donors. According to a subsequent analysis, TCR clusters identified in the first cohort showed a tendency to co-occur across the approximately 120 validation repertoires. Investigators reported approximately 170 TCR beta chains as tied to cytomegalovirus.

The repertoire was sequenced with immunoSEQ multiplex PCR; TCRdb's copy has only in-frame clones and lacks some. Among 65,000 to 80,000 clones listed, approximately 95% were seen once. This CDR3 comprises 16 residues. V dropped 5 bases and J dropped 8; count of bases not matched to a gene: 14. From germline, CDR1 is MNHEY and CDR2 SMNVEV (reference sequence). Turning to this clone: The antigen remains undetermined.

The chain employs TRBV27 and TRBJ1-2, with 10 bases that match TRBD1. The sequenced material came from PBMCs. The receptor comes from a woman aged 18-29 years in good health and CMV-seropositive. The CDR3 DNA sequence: TGTGCCAGCAGTCGATCGACAGGGGGCCCCATAAGGGGCTACACCTTC. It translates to CASSRSTGGPIRGYTF.